A selection of T cell receptor beta chains follows, all from one sample in a study of regulatory T cells in long-lasting Graves disease. One entry per CDR3 protein, called by TCRdb with MiXCR from the multiplex PCR reads. This sample has around 400,000 distinct CDR3 sequences, with over 9.5% found just once. These sequences were also reported in another study, on T cells in Graves' hyperthyroidism and ophthalmopathy.

The material sequenced was peripheral blood mononuclear cells (PBMCs), taken at new diagnosis, from a patient treated with antithyroid drugs. All receptors derive from a woman younger than 30 with Graves disease. The CDR3 runs from the conserved cysteine through the conserved F or W. A D gene is named only where the DNA matches it firmly. The size of a clone is reported for some rows only, either as once, few or many, or as a class for expanded clones.

TRBJ2-7	many	.	TRBV6-9	CASSYGTLGGVPYEQYF	TGTGCCAGCAGTTACGGGACCTTGGGGGGCGTCCCCTACGAGCAGTACTTC
TRBJ2-7	many	TRBD1	TRBV5-1	CASSLGTGNYEQYF	TGTGCCAGCAGCTTGGGGACAGGGAATTACGAGCAGTACTTC
TRBJ2-3	many	.	TRBV13	CASSSRVDTQYF	TGTGCCAGCAGCTCTCGGGTAGATACGCAGTATTTT
TRBJ1-6	.	.	TRBV7-8	CASTAIRHNSPLHF	TGTGCCAGCACAGCGATTCGTCATAATTCACCCCTCCACTTT
TRBJ1-5	.	.	TRBV4-1	CASSQGNVYSNQPQHF	TGCGCCAGCAGCCAAGGTAACGTATATAGCAATCAGCCCCAGCATTTT
TRBJ1-5	many	TRBD1	TRBV18	CASSPDRAGFPSNQPQHF	TGTGCCAGCTCACCGGACAGGGCGGGGTTCCCTAGCAATCAGCCCCAGCATTTT
TRBJ2-3	many	.	TRBV12-3/TRBV12-4	CASNFLSTDTQYF	TGTGCCAGCAACTTCCTCTCCACAGATACGCAGTATTTT
TRBJ1-2	many	.	TRBV12-3/TRBV12-4	CASSLWHRRDNYGYTF	TGTGCCAGCAGTTTATGGCACAGGAGAGATAACTATGGCTACACCTTC
TRBJ1-6	.	TRBD1	TRBV6-2/TRBV6-3	CASRTGQGLSSYNSPLHF	TGTGCCAGCAGGACGGGACAGGGATTGAGCTCCTATAATTCACCCCTCCACTTT
TRBJ2-2	many	.	TRBV20-1	CSARDRLRAPTGELFF	TGCAGTGCTAGAGATCGCCTAAGGGCCCCAACCGGGGAGCTGTTTTTT
TRBJ1-2	many	.	TRBV4-1	CASSSQEFYGYTF	TGCGCCAGCAGCTCACAGGAATTCTATGGCTACACCTTC
TRBJ2-4	.	.	TRBV7-2	CASSPPFGAKNIQYF	TGTGCCAGCAGCCCCCCTTTTGGAGCCAAAAACATTCAGTACTTC
TRBJ2-6	.	.	TRBV18	CASSPPAGVSGANVLTF	TGTGCCAGCTCACCACCGGCAGGAGTCTCTGGGGCCAACGTCCTGACTTTC
TRBJ1-1	many	.	TRBV12-3/TRBV12-4	CASSDRNTEAFF	TGTGCCAGCTCCGACAGGAACACTGAAGCTTTCTTT
TRBJ2-2	many	.	TRBV7-9	CASSLVSGIRELFF	TGTGCCAGCAGCTTAGTATCGGGGATCCGGGAGCTGTTTTTT
TRBJ2-3	many	.	TRBV28	CASGRSKSTDTQYF	TGTGCCAGTGGACGGTCAAAGAGCACAGATACGCAGTATTTT
TRBJ2-1	many	TRBD2	TRBV27	CASSWSSGSPYNEQFF	TGTGCCAGCAGTTGGAGTAGCGGGAGTCCCTACAATGAGCAGTTCTTC
TRBJ1-6	many	.	TRBV28	CASSVRLSSYNSPLHF	TGTGCCAGCAGTGTCAGACTAAGCTCCTATAATTCACCCCTCCACTTT
TRBJ2-3	.	TRBD2	TRBV4-1	CASSLAGYTDTQYF	TGCGCCAGCAGCCTAGCGGGGTACACAGATACGCAGTATTTT
TRBJ1-1	many	.	TRBV20-1	CSAPPGVGTEAFF	TGCAGTGCTCCTCCCGGGGTTGGCACTGAAGCTTTCTTT
TRBJ2-1	many	TRBD2	TRBV7-6	CASSLVAGFISYNEQFF	TGTGCCAGCAGCTTGGTAGCGGGGTTTATCTCCTACAATGAGCAGTTCTTC
TRBJ2-1	many	.	TRBV6-2/TRBV6-3	CASSRNSYNEQFF	TGTGCCAGCTCGAGAAACTCCTACAATGAGCAGTTCTTC
TRBJ2-1	.	.	TRBV12-3/TRBV12-4	CASSFKVQGQGHEQFF	TGTGCCAGCAGTTTTAAGGTACAGGGTCAGGGCCATGAGCAGTTCTTC
TRBJ1-3	few	.	TRBV7-2	CASSFWGREVAGNTIYF	TGTGCCAGCAGCTTCTGGGGCAGGGAGGTTGCTGGAAACACCATATATTTT